Following are 20 T cell receptor beta chains from one sample sequenced in a study of T cells in women clearing cervical HPV infection. Only in-frame clones appear in the TCRdb table, and some are missing; sequencing was by immunoSEQ multiplex PCR. The repertoire table contains nearly 20,000 clones. Material: blood buffy coat. Source of these receptors: a woman between 18 and 69 years old with a cervical HPV16 infection that either progressed to CIN3+ or cleared (not recorded which).

Comment on this clone: Read data end 3 residues before the CDR3 end; the end is taken from the germline J gene. The chain uses TRBV5-1 and TRBJ2-7; 9 bases match TRBD2. The CDR3 length is 14 residues. Trimming removed 4 bases from V and 3 bases from J; junction bases left unmatched: 5. The germline V gene encodes CDR1 SGHRS and CDR2 YFSETQ. The part of the CDR3 DNA that was read is TGCGCCAGCAGCAAGACTAGCGGTAACTACGAG. Encoded protein: CASSKTSGNYE. The entire CDR3 protein reads CASSKTSGNYEQYF.

For this clone: From the germline J gene comes the end of the CDR3, since the read stops 3 residues before it. This chain connects TRBV6-2 or TRBV6-3 to TRBJ2-1; 13 bases line up with TRBD2. There are 17 residues in the CDR3. V was pared by 3 bases and J by 2 bases, with 4 bases of the junction left unmatched. In germline, CDR1 is MNHEY, CDR2 SVGEGT. This CDR3 reads CASSYIGTSGAYNEQFF. The DNA read from the CDR3 is TGTGCCAGCAGTTATATTGGGACTAGCGGGGCCTACAATGAG.

In regard to this clone: From the germline J gene comes the end of the CDR3, since the read stops 3 residues before it. V gene TRBV19 combines with J gene TRBJ1-1, with D tentatively TRBD1 (5 bases). CDR1 and CDR2 from the germline V gene are LNHDA and SQIVND (reference sequence). V dropped 5 bases and J dropped 4 bases, with 17 bases sitting between them. The CDR3 length is 15 residues. CDR3 DNA (partial): TGTGCCAGTAGTCGGATGGGGGGGGGTGGCACTGAA. It codes for CASSRMGGGGTE. Given in full, the CDR3 is CASSRMGGGGTEAFF.

Notes on this clone: The CDR3 end lies 3 residues beyond the end of the read and is filled in from the germline J gene. This sequence joins TRBV5-8 and TRBJ1-3; the match to TRBD1 covers 7 bases. Trimming cost V 6 bases and J 2 bases; bases outside gene matches: 5. The CDR3 covers 14 residues. Germline V CDR1 and CDR2: SGHTS, YDEGEE. This chain's CDR3 is CASTLTGTGNTIYF. CDR3 DNA (partial): TGTGCCAGCACCCTGACAGGGACTGGAAACACC. Combining the CDR3 with reference TRBV5-8 and TRBJ1-3 gives the whole variable domain EAGVTQSPTHLIKTRGQQATLRCSPISGHTSVYWYQQALGLGLQFLLWYDEGEERNRGNFPPRFSGRQFPNYSSELNVNALELEDSALYLCASTLTGTGNTIYFGEGSWLTVV.

About this clone itself: The read ends 3 residues early relative to the CDR3; the germline J gene fills the gap. The chain links TRBV7-9 to TRBJ1-4; 10 bases map to TRBD1. Looked up from germline, CDR1 is SEHNR and CDR2 is FQNEAQ (reference sequence). The CDR3 covers 15 residues. The CDR3 region is CASSAPDRGTVKLFF. The sequenced CDR3 bases are TGTGCCAGCAGCGCTCCGGACAGGGGGACAGTCAAA.

Points on this clone: The CDR3 end falls 3 residues outside the read, so it is completed with the germline J gene. This sequence joins TRBV30 and TRBJ1-5; 7 nucleotides agree with TRBD1. The CDR3 is made up of 16 amino acids. Germline V gene sequence: CDR1 GTSNPN, CDR2 SVGIG (reference sequence). After removal of 2 bases from V and 0 bases from J, the junction contained 7 bases not matched to a gene. This CDR3 reads CAWSRGQIYSNQPQHF. Incomplete CDR3 DNA: TGTGCCTGGAGTCGGGGACAGATCTATAGCAATCAGCCC.

As concerns this clone: The CDR3 end lies 3 residues beyond the end of the read and is filled in from the germline J gene. The chain has TRBV30 and TRBJ2-7; possible D gene TRBD2, 5 bases. Germline assignment: CDR1 GTSNPN and CDR2 SVGIG (reference sequence). The CDR3 runs 15 residues. V shed 5 bases and J shed 0 bases, with 17 bases lying between them. Here the CDR3 reads CAWSGSIKSSYEQYF. CDR3 DNA, as far as it was read: TGTGCCTGGTCGGGGTCCATCAAGAGCTCCTACGAG.

On this clone: Read data end 3 residues before the CDR3 end; the end is taken from the germline J gene. V is TRBV4-2 and J is TRBJ1-1; 8 bases are shared with TRBD1. This CDR3 has 14 residues. The germline V gene has CDR1 LGHNA and CDR2 YNFKEQ. CDR3 residues: CASSQGRGLSSAFF. CDR3 DNA, as far as it was read: TGTGCCAGCAGCCAAGGCAGGGGGCTGTCATCG.

Here the CDR3 reads CASSEYGRLMNTEAFF. The DNA read from the CDR3 is TGTGCCAGCAGTGAATATGGCAGGCTTATGAACACTGAA. The rearrangement joins TRBV2 to TRBJ1-1; no clear D. The CDR3 end is not reached by the read, which stops 3 residues before it; the germline J gene fills it in. CDR1 and CDR2 (germline): SNHLY, FYNNEI. Trimming stripped 2 bases from V and 0 bases from J, with 13 bases between. This CDR3 spans 16 amino acids.

Notes on this clone: The missing CDR3 end, 3 residues past where the read stops, is filled in from the germline J gene. This chain links TRBV7-2 with TRBJ2-7; D unresolved. CDR3 length equals 15 residues. Germline V lookup: CDR1 SGHTA, CDR2 FQGNSA. V lost 5 bases and J lost 4, with 18 bases in between. The part of the CDR3 DNA that was read is TGTGCCAGCAGCCCCCTGATCGGAGCGCCTTACGAG. Protein product: CASSPLIGAPYE. The CDR3, in full, reads CASSPLIGAPYEQYF.

In the case of this clone: The read terminates 3 residues ahead of where the CDR3 ends, so the germline J gene completes it. The V call is TRBV19, the J call TRBJ2-5; no clear D gene. CDR3 length: 14 amino acids. V lost 6 bases, J lost 6 bases, and 17 bases lay in between. CDR1 and CDR2 (germline): LNHDA, SQIVND (reference sequence). CDR3 region: CASSMTEQSKTQYF. Incomplete CDR3 DNA: TGTGCCAGTAGCATGACTGAGCAGTCCAAGACC.

Of note for this clone: The sequenced fragment ends 3 residues before the CDR3 boundary, so the rest is inferred from the germline J gene. The rearrangement links TRBV20-1 to TRBJ1-2, with a possible D match to TRBD1 (5 bases). Germline CDR1 and CDR2: DFQATT and SNEGSKA (reference sequence). CDR3 length: 14 residues. V was cut by 8 bases and J by 0 bases, with 16 bases left in between. The sequenced part of the CDR3 DNA is TGCAGTTCGAACCCAGGGACTACTAACTATGGC. Translation gives CSSNPGTTNYG. The complete CDR3 sequence is CSSNPGTTNYGYTF.

A note on this clone: The read comes to an end 3 residues before the CDR3 does, leaving the germline J gene to fill in the end. This chain joins TRBV30 and TRBJ2-5; D might be TRBD2 (6 bases). Trimming shortened V by 0 bases and J by 7 bases, and 12 bases separated the two germline ends. CDR3 length equals 13 residues. Germline values: CDR1 GTSNPN, CDR2 SVGIG (reference sequence). The CDR3 bases that were read are TGTGCCTGGAGTGTACCCACCGGGGGGACC. Protein sequence: CAWSVPTGGT. From start to end, the CDR3 is CAWSVPTGGTQYF.

Regarding this clone: The CDR3 end falls 3 residues outside the read, so it is completed with the germline J gene. The chain uses TRBV30 and TRBJ2-2; the match to TRBD1 covers 7 bases. Germline CDR1 and CDR2: GTSNPN and SVGIG (reference sequence). CDR3 length: 14 residues. The trim removed 4 bases at V and 1 base at J, leaving 3 bases unmatched. The covered CDR3 bases are TGTGCCTGGAAGCGACAGGGGAACACCGGGGAG. Protein product: CAWKRQGNTGE. The CDR3 as a whole reads CAWKRQGNTGELFF.

Remarks on this clone: The read falls 3 residues short of the CDR3 end, and the missing part is taken from the germline J gene. The V gene is TRBV19, the J gene TRBJ2-3; maybe TRBD2 (7 bases). CDR1 is LNHDA and CDR2 is SQIVND in the germline V gene (reference sequence). The CDR3 contains 15 residues. Trimming cost V 7 bases and J 4 bases, with 18 bases left between them. The sequenced part of the CDR3 DNA is TGTGCCAGTACCAGACTAGGCGGGGGCCCAGATACG. It encodes CASTRLGGGPDT. Given in full, the CDR3 is CASTRLGGGPDTQYF.

On this clone itself: Read coverage stops 3 residues before the CDR3 terminus; the germline J gene supplies the remainder. The chain has TRBV20-1 and TRBJ2-3, with TRBD1 identical over 9 bases. Germline CDR1 DFQATT, CDR2 SNEGSKA (reference sequence). The V gene end was trimmed by 1 base and the J gene end by 5 bases; junction bases not matched to a gene: 7. The CDR3 totals 15 residues. Incomplete CDR3 DNA: TGCAGTGCTAGAGTAGAACAGGGGGCAGGAGATACG. Encoded protein: CSARVEQGAGDT. The full CDR3 is CSARVEQGAGDTQYF.

A remark on this clone: Read coverage stops 3 residues before the CDR3 terminus; the germline J gene supplies the remainder. The chain employs TRBV30 and TRBJ1-3, with no clear D. Germline V gene sequence: CDR1 GTSNPN, CDR2 SVGIG (reference sequence). Deletions cut 1 base from V and 2 bases from J, with 15 bases between. The CDR3 loop spans 16 amino acids. The CDR3 DNA, read in part, is TGTGCCTGGAGTGAATCATGGGCCGCGACTGGAAACACC. Residues: CAWSESWAATGNT. The full-length CDR3 reads as CAWSESWAATGNTIYF.

In the case of this clone: The read terminates 3 residues ahead of where the CDR3 ends, so the germline J gene completes it. The chain uses TRBV19 and TRBJ2-7; 9 nucleotides agree with TRBD1. This CDR3 is built from 14 residues. The junction had 7 bases not matched to a gene; V was cut back by 6 bases and J by 4 bases. Germline loops: CDR1 LNHDA, CDR2 SQIVND (reference sequence). CDR3 DNA (partial): TGTGCCAGTAGCTCCGGGACAGGGAGTTACGAG. Translated, it gives CASSSGTGSYE. The CDR3 as a whole reads CASSSGTGSYEQYF.

With respect to this clone: The DNA ends 3 residues before the CDR3 does, and the rest of the CDR3 is filled in from the germline J gene. This chain uses TRBV5-1 with TRBJ1-1, with 9 bases identical to TRBD1. Trimming cost V 5 bases and J 4 bases; bases outside gene matches: 6. The CDR3 has 14 amino acids. Germline values: CDR1 SGHRS, CDR2 YFSETQ. CDR3: CASRPGTGSTEAFF. The DNA read from the CDR3 is TGCGCCAGCAGGCCCGGGACAGGGAGCACTGAA.

Remarks on this clone: The read comes to an end 3 residues before the CDR3 does, leaving the germline J gene to fill in the end. The rearrangement links TRBV19 to TRBJ2-2; D gene ambiguous. V was clipped by 6 bases and J by 7 bases, with 6 bases between them. The CDR3 extends over 11 amino acids. Germline V lookup: CDR1 LNHDA, CDR2 SQIVND (reference sequence). The CDR3 here is CASSNFGELFF. The part of the CDR3 DNA that was read is TGTGCCAGTAGCAATTTCGGGGAG.